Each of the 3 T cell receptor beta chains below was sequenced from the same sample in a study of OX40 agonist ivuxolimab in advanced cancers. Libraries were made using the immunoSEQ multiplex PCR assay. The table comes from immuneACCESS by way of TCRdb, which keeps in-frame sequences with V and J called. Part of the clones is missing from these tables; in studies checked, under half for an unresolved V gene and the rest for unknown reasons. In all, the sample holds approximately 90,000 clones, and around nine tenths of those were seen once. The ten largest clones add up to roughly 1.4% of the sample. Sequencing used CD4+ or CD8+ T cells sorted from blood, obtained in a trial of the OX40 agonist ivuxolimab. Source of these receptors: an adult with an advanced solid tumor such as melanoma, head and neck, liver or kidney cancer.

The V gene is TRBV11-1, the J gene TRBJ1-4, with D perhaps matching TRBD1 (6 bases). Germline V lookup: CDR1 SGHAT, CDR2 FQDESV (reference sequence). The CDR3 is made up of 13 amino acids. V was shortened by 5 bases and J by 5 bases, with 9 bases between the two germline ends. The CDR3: CASSQGGNEKLFF. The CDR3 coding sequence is TGTGCCAGCAGCCAAGGGGGAAATGAAAAACTGTTTTTT.

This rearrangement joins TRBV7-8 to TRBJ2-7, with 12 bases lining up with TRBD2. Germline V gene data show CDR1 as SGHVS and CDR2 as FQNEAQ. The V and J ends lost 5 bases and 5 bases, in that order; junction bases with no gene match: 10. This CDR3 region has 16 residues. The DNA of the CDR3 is TGTGCCAGCAGCCAAAGACTAGCGGGAGAACAGAACGAGCAGTACTTC. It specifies CASSQRLAGEQNEQYF.

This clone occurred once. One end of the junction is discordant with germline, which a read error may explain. CDR3: CASCDPSYNEQFF. CDR3 nucleotide sequence: TGTGCCAGCTGTGACCCCAGTTACAATGAGCAGTTCTTC. The rearrangement links TRBV6-1 to TRBJ2-1; D call uncertain. Looked up from germline, CDR1 is MNHNS and CDR2 is SASEGT. The CDR3 covers 13 residues.